The clone carrying this TCR beta chain was seen many times. The data are from a study of T-cell reconstitution after alpha-beta-depleted transplantation in children. Preparation of the TCRbeta library used unique molecular identifiers. TCRdb processed the PCR reads anew with MiXCR; each CDR3 protein has one entry. This table holds some 530,000 distinct CDR3 sequences, around 12% found once. Germline CDR1 is GTSNPN and CDR2 is SVGIG (reference sequence). The CDR3 has 11 amino acids. Trimming stripped 2 bases from V and 4 bases from J, with 6 bases between. The chain carries TRBV30 and TRBJ2-7, with TRBD2 as a possible D gene (5 bases). The TCR sequence derives from a human donor who donated a stem cell graft to a child with combined immunodeficiency. Sample: PBMCs from the stem cell graft donor, taken from the stem cell graft. The CDR3 loop is CAWSRGYEQYF. The CDR3 coding sequence is TGTGCCTGGAGTCGCGGGTACGAGCAGTACTTC.